The next 30 T cell receptor beta chains were all read from a single sample in a study of cytomegalovirus exposure and HLA in healthy donors. PCR involved 60 Vbeta and 13 Jbeta primers. Libraries were prepared by immunoSEQ multiplex PCR; TCRdb keeps only in-frame clonotypes and omits some of them. The sample includes 110,000 to 150,000 clones, roughly 9.4% of them seen just once. The sample comprised PBMCs. The receptors were gathered from a male donor in good health and CMV-seronegative.

Only a few counts were recorded for this clone. The chain recombines TRBV28 with TRBJ2-7; TRBD2 matches at 10 bases. Germline trimming cut 5 bases from V and 4 bases from J; bases unmatched to any gene: 8. The CDR3 totals 15 residues. The V gene's germline CDR1 is MDHEN and CDR2 SYDVKM. CDR3 nucleotide sequence: TGTGCCAGCAGTCCTGGGACTAGCGTTACGTACGAGCAGTACTTC. Translating it yields CASSPGTSVTYEQYF.

This rearrangement joins TRBV29-1 to TRBJ2-1; TRBD1 agrees at 8 bases. The V gene end was trimmed by 3 bases and the J gene end by 4 bases; junction bases not matched to a gene: 5. There are 14 residues in the CDR3. From germline, CDR1 is SQVTM and CDR2 ANQGSEA. The DNA of the CDR3 is TGCAGCGTTGATATCAGGGGGCCGTACAATGAGCAGTTCTTC. Translated: CSVDIRGPYNEQFF.

The chain uses TRBV2 and TRBJ2-3, with 9 nucleotides matching TRBD2. V shed 10 bases and J 0 bases; nucleotides not matched to a gene: 8. The CDR3 is 15 residues long. The V gene's germline CDR1 is SNHLY and CDR2 FYNNEI. CDR3 bases: TGTGCCACCGGCCGGACTAGCGTAAGCACAGATACGCAGTATTTT. Its protein is CATGRTSVSTDTQYF.

This clone came up a few times. This chain joins TRBV28 and TRBJ1-5; D uncertain. The CDR3 has 14 residues. V was trimmed by 7 bases and J by 3 bases, leaving 13 bases between them. Germline CDR1 and CDR2: MDHEN and SYDVKM. Here the CDR3 reads CASTLQTPNQPQHF. In nucleotides, the CDR3 is TGTGCCAGCACCCTGCAGACACCCAATCAGCCCCAGCATTTT.

The chain uses TRBV6-5 and TRBJ1-1; D gene uncertain. The CDR3 extends over 13 amino acids. V lost 4 bases, J lost 8 bases, and 14 bases lay in between. The germline V gene encodes CDR1 MNHEY and CDR2 SVGAGI. CDR3 in amino acids: CASSSSRRTEAFF. The CDR3 bases are TGTGCCAGCAGTTCGTCAAGGAGGACGGAAGCTTTCTTT.

This clone was observed a few times. The genes are TRBV27 and TRBJ1-6; D is ambiguous. V dropped 8 bases and J dropped 7 bases, with 9 bases sitting between them. The CDR3 length is 12 residues. CDR1 and CDR2 (germline): MNHEY, SMNVEV (reference sequence). The CDR3: CASGSVNSPLHF. CDR3 bases: TGTGCCAGCGGGAGCGTGAATTCACCCCTCCACTTT.

There are a few counts of this clone. One junction end disagrees with the germline gene, perhaps due to a read error. The chain links TRBV11-1 to TRBJ1-1; D not resolved. The CDR3 contains 14 residues. In germline, CDR1 is SGHAT, CDR2 FQDESV (reference sequence). CDR3 sequence (DNA): TGTGCCAGCAGCTCACATAAAACGAGGACTGAAGCTTCCTTT. It codes for CASSSHKTRTEASF.

This chain uses TRBV6-6 with TRBJ2-1, with a tentative D call TRBD2 (5 bases). V dropped 5 bases and J dropped 4 bases, with 9 bases sitting between them. The germline V gene encodes CDR1 MNHNY and CDR2 SVGAGI (reference sequence). There are 13 residues in the CDR3. The CDR3 DNA is TGTGCCAGCAGTAAGGACTTTTACAATGAGCAGTTCTTC. The encoded protein is CASSKDFYNEQFF.

The table lists this clone with a count of one. The chain uses TRBV9 and TRBJ1-2; 9 bases are a match to TRBD1. This CDR3 contains 15 residues. The V gene end was trimmed by 0 bases and the J gene end by 5 bases; junction bases not matched to a gene: 5. CDR1 is SGDLS and CDR2 is YYNGEE in the germline V gene. CDR3 DNA: TGTGCCAGCAGCGTAGCGGGACAGGGAATTTATGGCTACACCTTC. Translating it yields CASSVAGQGIYGYTF.

V is TRBV5-4 and J is TRBJ2-7; 11 nucleotides line up with TRBD1. The ends lost 3 bases at V and 3 bases at J; junction bases unmatched: 5. Looked up from germline, CDR1 is SGHNT and CDR2 is YYREEE (reference sequence). CDR3 length: 15 residues. Here the CDR3 reads CASSSGQGEGYEQYF. CDR3 DNA sequence: TGTGCCAGCAGCTCGGGACAGGGGGAAGGCTACGAGCAGTACTTC.

The chain joins TRBV9 to TRBJ2-1; D is uncertain. The ends were cut back, 3 bases at V and 4 bases at J, with 5 bases in the middle. CDR1 SGDLS and CDR2 YYNGEE come from the germline V gene. The CDR3 loop spans 12 amino acids. This chain's CDR3 is CASSGEYNEQFF. CDR3 nucleotides: TGTGCCAGCAGCGGAGAATACAATGAGCAGTTCTTC.

This clone appeared a few times. This chain joins TRBV27 and TRBJ2-3; D perhaps matches TRBD1 (6 bases). The CDR3 length is 14 residues. The V gene lost 8 bases and the J gene lost 4 bases, with 16 bases spanning the gap. Germline CDR1 is MNHEY and CDR2 is SMNVEV (reference sequence). Written as DNA, the CDR3 is TGTGCCAGCTCGCCGACAGGTGAAGCAGATACGCAGTATTTT. Its protein is CASSPTGEADTQYF.

The chain couples TRBV21-1 to TRBJ1-5; the table's D call, TRBD1, was not checked against the DNA. TRBV21-1 represents a pseudogene. The CDR3 sequence is 16 residues long. CDR3 sequence (DNA): TGTGCCAGCAGCAATCTTCAGGACAGGGCAGATCAGCCCCAGCATTTT. Translating it yields CASSNLQDRADQPQHF.

The chain uses TRBV6-6 and TRBJ2-5; 8 nucleotides match TRBD1. The J call may be in error: the DNA end matches TRBJ2-7 better. The CDR3 is made up of 13 amino acids. Germline V lookup: CDR1 MNHNY, CDR2 SVGAGI (reference sequence). CDR3 nucleotides: TGTGCCAGCAGTTACGACAGGGGATACGAGCAGTACTTC. This codes for CASSYDRGYEQYF.

This clone has just a few counts. The rearrangement links TRBV28 to TRBJ2-7; TRBD2 matches 7 bases. Trimming at V came to 2 bases and at J to 1 base, leaving 8 bases not matched to a gene. This CDR3 is built from 16 residues. Per germline, CDR1 MDHEN and CDR2 SYDVKM. The CDR3 loop reads CASSLPGGRLSYEQYF. The CDR3 nucleotides are TGTGCCAGCAGTTTACCCGGGGGGAGGCTGTCCTACGAGCAGTACTTC.

This chain connects TRBV28 to TRBJ1-1; 8 bases agree with TRBD1. The CDR3 is 12 amino acids. Germline lookup yields CDR1 MDHEN and CDR2 SYDVKM. Trimming at V came to 6 bases and at J to 7 bases, leaving 4 bases not matched to a gene. The CDR3, as DNA: TGTGCCAGCAGGGTAACAGGGGGTGAAGCTTTCTTT. Amino acids: CASRVTGGEAFF.

The CDR3 DNA reads TGCGCCAGCAGCCAAGATATTGCGGGGGTTACCTACGAGCAGTACTTC. Translating gives CASSQDIAGVTYEQYF. The gene calls are TRBV4-3 and TRBJ2-7; 7 bases agree with TRBD2. The CDR3 consists of 16 residues. Trimming at V came to 0 bases and at J to 2 bases, leaving 7 bases not matched to a gene. Germline V gene lookup returns CDR1 LGHNA and CDR2 YSLEER.

This clone was counted only a few times. This chain uses TRBV7-2 with TRBJ2-5; 12 nucleotides align to TRBD2. CDR1 is SGHTA, CDR2 FQGNSA, per germline. This CDR3 contains 16 residues. Trimming removed 0 bases from V and 5 bases from J; junction bases left unmatched: 4. The CDR3 sequence: CASSLALAGGEETQYF. CDR3 nucleotides: TGTGCCAGCAGCTTAGCCCTAGCGGGGGGGGAGGAGACCCAGTACTTC.

This clone appeared a few times. The chain links TRBV4-1 to TRBJ1-6; D is perhaps TRBD1 (6 bases). Germline V gene sequence: CDR1 MGHRA, CDR2 YSYEKL. Trimming took 2 bases from V and 5 from J, leaving 13 bases between them. The CDR3 is made up of 16 amino acids. The CDR3 bases are TGCGCCAGCAGCCAACGACGGGACACTGATAATTCACCCCTCCACTTT. Translated: CASSQRRDTDNSPLHF.

The chain uses TRBV19 and TRBJ2-2, with 7 bases lining up with TRBD2. The germline gives CDR1 LNHDA, CDR2 SQIVND (reference sequence). With V trimmed by 10 bases and J by 3 bases, 11 bases remained unmatched. The CDR3 loop spans 15 amino acids. The chain's CDR3 is CATRWASGDTGELFF. The CDR3 DNA is TGTGCCACCCGTTGGGCTAGCGGTGACACCGGGGAGCTGTTTTTT.

The chain carries TRBV10-3 and TRBJ2-2; no definite D call. The V end was cut by 9 bases, the J end by 4 bases, with 6 bases between. Germline CDR1 ENHRY, CDR2 SYGVKD. The length of the CDR3 is 11 residues. The CDR3 loop is CAMPSTGELFF. CDR3 DNA sequence: TGTGCCATGCCTAGCACCGGGGAGCTGTTTTTT.

V is TRBV2 and J is TRBJ1-5; no clear D gene. The CDR3 is made up of 14 amino acids. With 0 bases removed from V and 2 bases from J, the gap between germline ends came to 5 bases. CDR1 and CDR2 from the germline V gene are SNHLY and FYNNEI. CDR3 coding DNA: TGTGCCAGCAGTGAAGCCACGGGCAATCAGCCCCAGCATTTT. Protein sequence: CASSEATGNQPQHF.

This clone was counted a few times. No conserved phenylalanine or tryptophan is present at the end of the CDR3, so a read error is the likely explanation. The J gene is TRBJ1-2, the V gene TRBV29-1, with 11 bases fitting TRBD1. The CDR3 sequence is 12 residues long. Germline V gene lookup returns CDR1 SQVTM and CDR2 ANQGSEA. The J segment lost 8 bases and the V segment lost 6 bases, leaving 5 bases of the junction unmatched. The CDR3 DNA is TGCAGCGTGGGGGGACAGGGGGGAGGCTACACCGTC. This gives the protein CSVGGQGGGYTV.

This chain uses TRBV9 with TRBJ2-7; D remains unclear. The V gene lost 1 base and the J gene lost 1 base, with 6 bases spanning the gap. CDR1 is SGDLS, CDR2 YYNGEE, per germline. The CDR3 runs to 13 residues. Here the CDR3 reads CASSVTDSYEQYF. The DNA of the CDR3 is TGTGCCAGCAGCGTAACAGATTCCTACGAGCAGTACTTC.

CDR3 loop: CASSPGGASYEQYF. The CDR3 nucleotides read TGTGCCAGCAGCCCCGGGGGGGCCTCCTACGAGCAGTACTTC. The chain carries TRBV7-2 and TRBJ2-7; 8 nucleotides agree with TRBD2. V trimming: 5 bases; J trimming: 0 bases; junction bases outside the gene matches: 3. The CDR3 is made up of 14 amino acids. Germline values: CDR1 SGHTA, CDR2 FQGNSA.

This rearrangement joins TRBV19 to TRBJ2-1; possibly TRBD2 for D (5 bases). CDR3 size: 13 residues. Trimming removed 7 bases from V and 4 bases from J, with 11 bases in between. Germline loops: CDR1 LNHDA, CDR2 SQIVND (reference sequence). The CDR3 here is CASMGRLYNEQFF. The CDR3 DNA reads as TGTGCCAGTATGGGGAGACTGTACAATGAGCAGTTCTTC.

CDR3 coding DNA: TGTGCCAGCAGCGTATCGGGCGGGGTAGGGGAGCAGTACTTC. Residues: CASSVSGGVGEQYF. This chain uses TRBV9 with TRBJ2-7; D perhaps matches TRBD2 (6 bases). CDR1 is SGDLS, CDR2 YYNGEE, per germline. The CDR3 is made up of 14 amino acids. Between the trimmed V and J ends, which lost 1 base and 7 bases, there was a span of 15 bases.

This clone has just a few counts. This sequence joins TRBV5-1 and TRBJ1-6; D call uncertain. The V end was cut by 2 bases, the J end by 7 bases, with 13 bases between. Germline CDR1 and CDR2: SGHRS and YFSETQ. This CDR3 has 15 amino acids. The CDR3 region has the DNA TGCGCCAGCAGCTTAGACCGACTAAGGAATTCACCCCTCCACTTT. Amino acid sequence: CASSLDRLRNSPLHF.

J is TRBJ1-5 and V is TRBV6-5; D is perhaps TRBD1 (6 bases). Germline lookup yields CDR1 MNHEY and CDR2 SVGAGI. With 0 bases removed from V and 3 bases from J, the gap between germline ends came to 9 bases. The CDR3 length is 15 residues. The CDR3 loop is CASSYSGAINQPQHF. The CDR3 DNA reads TGTGCCAGCAGTTACTCGGGGGCAATCAATCAGCCCCAGCATTTT.

CDR3 nucleotides: TGTGCCACCAGCAGAGATCTGGCAGGGGGAAGGCAGCCCCAGCATTTT. This sequence encodes CATSRDLAGGRQPQHF. V gene TRBV15 combines with J gene TRBJ1-5; 7 positions match TRBD1. The CDR3 runs to 16 residues. J lost 7 bases, V lost 0 bases, and 9 bases had no gene match. Germline assignment: CDR1 LNHNV and CDR2 YYDKDF (reference sequence).